The sequence of this T cell receptor beta chain was determined in a study of blood T cell repertoires in COVID-19. Overall study: Collection of acute and convalescent COVID-19 samples took place in the United States, Italy and Spain. In each case, the material was cDNA or gDNA derived from T cells, B-cell-depleted T cells, or PBMCs.

In the source study's methods: Nucleated cell number was recorded as an estimate derived from reference gene primer amplification. Measured with immunoSEQ multiplex PCR; TCRdb has only the in-frame clones, and not every one. The DNA was the basis for D and trimming; V, J and clone size are from that table. Of tens of thousands of clones in the sample, around 84% were seen once. CDR1 and CDR2 from the germline V gene are MDHEN and SYDVKM. The V and J ends lost 0 bases and 0 bases respectively, with 22 bases between them. The CDR3 length is 20 residues. This rearrangement joins TRBV28 to TRBJ2-3; no clear D gene. This TCR was sampled from a human donor in a cohort sampled during active COVID-19. The sample comprised peripheral blood. CDR3 bases: TGTGCCAGCAGTTTATGGGGCGATTTAGGTTTGAGCCGGAGCACAGATACGCAGTATTTT. This translates into CASSLWGDLGLSRSTDTQYF. The variable domain in full, completed from reference TRBV28 and TRBJ2-3, reads DVKVTQSSRYLVKRTGEKVFLECVQDMDHENMFWYRQDPGLGLRLIYFSYDVKMKEKGDIPEGYSVSREKKERFSLILESASTNQTSMYLCASSLWGDLGLSRSTDTQYFGPGTRLTVL.